The rows below give T cell receptor beta chains drawn from one sample of a study of spatial heterogeneity in lung cancer. A single record per CDR3 protein comes from TCRdb applying MiXCR to the 5' RACE reads. Of about 100,000 distinct CDR3 sequences in the sample, roughly 4.5% were seen once. The sample consisted of lung tumor tissue, taken at surgery. Receptors originate from a male donor with early-stage non-small cell lung cancer. Both conserved end residues are trimmed from each CDR3. Expanded clones are given a class, and other clones once, few, many or no size at all.

clone_size	v_call	j_call	cdr3_aa
few	TRBV7-2	TRBJ2-2	ASSLQSGTGELF
few	TRBV27	TRBJ2-2	ASSSPAGSNTGELF
many	TRBV5-1	TRBJ2-7	ASSWTRDTSYEQY
few	TRBV6-2/TRBV6-3	TRBJ2-3	ASTPGDTSTDTQY
NA	TRBV4-1	TRBJ1-1	ASSLGAGGENTEAF
NA	TRBV7-2	TRBJ2-5	ASSVGAGPVLQTQY
many	TRBV28	TRBJ2-4	ASSLWRLAGGTKNIQY
many	TRBV29-1	TRBJ2-1	SAMRDNEQF
many	TRBV21-1	TRBJ2-1	ASSVFMGHLDNEQF
many	TRBV11-2	TRBJ2-1	ASSLGTSLVEQF
many	TRBV12-3/TRBV12-4	TRBJ2-5	ASSLLGVTQY
many	TRBV18	TRBJ2-3	ASSPVLGKPDTQY
many	TRBV7-9	TRBJ2-1	ASSLHDTRLSEQF
many	TRBV11-2	TRBJ2-3	ASSLDRLVLTDTQY
NA	TRBV6-5	TRBJ1-4	ASRGPLEKLF
few	TRBV20-1	TRBJ2-5	SANRDTAETQY
many	TRBV28	TRBJ2-7	ASSLWASGSLTHEQY
many	TRBV30	TRBJ2-3	AWSVSGSGPDTQY
few	TRBV12-3/TRBV12-4	TRBJ1-2	ASRGFNYGYT
many	TRBV6-6	TRBJ1-5	ASSGGPRQPQH
many	TRBV12-2	TRBJ2-3	ASRPGLAGATDTQY
many	TRBV11-2	TRBJ1-6	ASSLDVGGNSPLH
many	TRBV6-1	TRBJ2-4	ASTRLGTNIQY
few	TRBV5-1	TRBJ2-1	ASSLRAGSPSMSEQF
NA	TRBV28	TRBJ1-6	ASEDTGESPLH
many	TRBV29-1	TRBJ1-1	SVTRGTRTEAF
many	TRBV7-2	TRBJ2-1	ASSFRPNNEQF
many	TRBV3-1	TRBJ2-2	ASSQDPGVSAGELF
many	TRBV7-9	TRBJ2-2	ASSLIGELF
NA	TRBV7-2	TRBJ2-2	ASSLVALAGVEAGELF
many	TRBV5-1	TRBJ1-1	ASRTTGGTEAF
many	TRBV28	TRBJ2-1	ASSPPGKQPYNEQF
many	TRBV3-1	TRBJ1-4	ASSPSWRGRELF
NA	TRBV4-1	TRBJ1-2	ASSQETGTANYGYT
many	TRBV4-2	TRBJ1-3	ASSQDPLLGLGGNTIY
NA	TRBV29-1	TRBJ1-1	SVAFHTEAF
many	TRBV29-1	TRBJ1-1	SVTRTANTEAF
many	TRBV5-1	TRBJ1-3	ASSSGTFGNTIY
many	TRBV12-3/TRBV12-4	TRBJ1-2	ASGAGNYGYT
many	TRBV11-2	TRBJ1-2	ASSRIILGGGYT
many	TRBV5-1	TRBJ1-4	ASTQTGKGEKLF
NA	TRBV30	TRBJ2-4	AWSTGGIAKNIQY
few	TRBV24-1	TRBJ2-3	ATGRGRSSTDTQY
many	TRBV25-1	TRBJ1-2	ASSEYAGFGGYT
many	TRBV10-3	TRBJ1-2	AISETGGYYGYT
many	TRBV6-6	TRBJ2-2	ASSLESGTGELF
many	TRBV5-1	TRBJ2-6	ASSFISPSGANVLT
NA	TRBV7-9	TRBJ1-2	ASRLGEAYGYT
many	TRBV20-1	TRBJ1-2	SARPGTGGGYT
many	TRBV7-9	TRBJ1-4	ASSLVILGVSRFGPDATNEKLF
many	TRBV3-1	TRBJ2-1	ASSQAYRVPQGVKF
many	TRBV11-2	TRBJ2-5	ASSLAGDVETQY
few	TRBV10-1	TRBJ1-2	ASIDAYYGYT
few	TRBV20-1	TRBJ1-4	SALRTSNNEKLF